This record covers a single TCR beta chain. Its cognate antigen is unknown. TCRdb processed the RT-PCR reads anew with MiXCR; each CDR3 protein has one entry. The table includes over 450,000 distinct CDR3 sequences, 10% to 15% detected once. This sample is drawn from a study of response to subunit inactivated influenza vaccine. Findings and caveats of the study: It was the authors' suggestion that each seasonal influenza vaccination recruits few new T cells.

Sequencing used PBMCs from blood, obtained more than 35 days after vaccination. The receptor's source is a man aged 50 to 60 who received an inactivated influenza vaccine.

The CDR3: CASSKGPNQETQYF. The CDR3 DNA sequence: TGCGCCAGCAGCAAGGGACCGAACCAAGAGACCCAGTACTTC. The chain is built from TRBV5-1 and TRBJ2-5, with D tentatively TRBD1 or TRBD2 (5 bases each). Deletions cut 4 bases from V and 0 bases from J, with 10 bases between. Germline-derived CDR1 and CDR2 are SGHRS and YFSETQ. This CDR3 is built from 14 residues.